This T cell receptor beta chain derives from a study of blood T cell repertoires in COVID-19. Study context: PBMCs, B-cell-depleted T cells, or T cells provided the cDNA or gDNA that made up the material.

Original analysis: Reference gene primer amplification in the assay estimated nucleated cell counts. Repertoires were generated with immunoSEQ multiplex PCR, while TCRdb's copy carries only in-frame clones and drops some. V and J calls plus clone size are reproduced from that table; the DNA served to infer D and trimming. The top ten hold about 4.1% of the sample, which has fewer than 180,000 clones, approximately 86% seen once. Material for sequencing was peripheral blood. This receptor was taken from a woman aged 55-70 years with active or convalescent COVID-19.

CDR3: CASNPRRQAGGYTF. The CDR3 DNA sequence: TGTGCCAGCAACCCAAGAAGACAGGCGGGTGGCTACACCTTC. V usage is TRBV7-2 and J usage is TRBJ1-2; a possible D gene is TRBD1 (6 bases). Deletions cut 7 bases from V and 7 bases from J, with 19 bases between. CDR1 and CDR2 from the germline V gene are SGHTA and FQGNSA. The CDR3 loop spans 14 amino acids. Looking up the rest from reference TRBV7-2 and TRBJ1-2 gives the full variable domain: GAGVSQSPSNKVTEKGKDVELRCDPISGHTALYWYRQSLGQGLEFLIYFQGNSAPDKSGLPSDRFSAERTGGSVSTLTIQRTQQEDSAVYLCASNPRRQAGGYTFGSGTRLTVV.